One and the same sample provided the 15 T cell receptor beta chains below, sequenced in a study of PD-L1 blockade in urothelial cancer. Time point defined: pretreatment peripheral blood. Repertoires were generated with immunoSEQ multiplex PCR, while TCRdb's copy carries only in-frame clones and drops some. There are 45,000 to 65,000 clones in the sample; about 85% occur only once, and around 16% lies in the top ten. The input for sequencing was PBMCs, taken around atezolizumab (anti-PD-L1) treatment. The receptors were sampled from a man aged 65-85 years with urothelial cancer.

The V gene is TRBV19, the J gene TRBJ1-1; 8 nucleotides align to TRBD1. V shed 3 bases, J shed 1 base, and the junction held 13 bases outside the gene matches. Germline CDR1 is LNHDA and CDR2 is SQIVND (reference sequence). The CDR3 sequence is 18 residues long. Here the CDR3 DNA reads TGTGCCAGTAGTATTTTGGGCAGGGGGACAGGACCGAACACTGAAGCTTTCTTT. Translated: CASSILGRGTGPNTEAFF.

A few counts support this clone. The CDR3: CASSSSTGENGYTF. CDR3 coding DNA: TGTGCCAGTAGTTCCTCGACAGGGGAGAATGGCTACACCTTC. J is TRBJ1-2 and V is TRBV19; TRBD1 matches 8 bases. CDR3 size: 14 residues. V shed 5 bases, J shed 6 bases, and the junction held 8 bases outside the gene matches. Germline-derived CDR1 and CDR2 are LNHDA and SQIVND (reference sequence).

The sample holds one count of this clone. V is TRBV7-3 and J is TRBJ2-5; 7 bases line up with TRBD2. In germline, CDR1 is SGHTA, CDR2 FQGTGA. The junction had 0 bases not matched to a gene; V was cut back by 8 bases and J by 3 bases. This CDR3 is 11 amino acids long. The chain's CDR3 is CASGGEETQYF. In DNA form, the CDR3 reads TGTGCCAGCGGGGGGGAAGAGACCCAGTACTTC.

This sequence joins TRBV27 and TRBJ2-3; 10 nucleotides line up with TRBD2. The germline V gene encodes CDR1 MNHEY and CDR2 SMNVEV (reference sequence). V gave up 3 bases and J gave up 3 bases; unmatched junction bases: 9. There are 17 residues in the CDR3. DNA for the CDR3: TGTGCCAGCAGTTTTTTTAAGACTAGCGGGCCTACAGATACGCAGTATTTT. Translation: CASSFFKTSGPTDTQYF.

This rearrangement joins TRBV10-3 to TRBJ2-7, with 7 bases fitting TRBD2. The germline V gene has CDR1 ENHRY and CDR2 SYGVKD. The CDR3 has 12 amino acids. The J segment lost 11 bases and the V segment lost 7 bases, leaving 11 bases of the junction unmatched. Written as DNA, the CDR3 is TGTGCCATCACTTTCGAGGGAGGGCCGAAGTACTTC. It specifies CAITFEGGPKYF.

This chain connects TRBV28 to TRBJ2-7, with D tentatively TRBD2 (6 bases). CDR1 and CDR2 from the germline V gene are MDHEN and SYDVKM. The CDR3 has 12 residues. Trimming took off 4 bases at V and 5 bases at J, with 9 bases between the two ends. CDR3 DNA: TGTGCCAGCAGTTCGGAGGGGAACGAGCAGTACTTC. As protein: CASSSEGNEQYF. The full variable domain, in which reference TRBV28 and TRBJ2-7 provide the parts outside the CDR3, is DVKVTQSSRYLVKRTGEKVFLECVQDMDHENMFWYRQDPGLGLRLIYFSYDVKMKEKGDIPEGYSVSREKKERFSLILESASTNQTSMYLCASSSEGNEQYFGPGTRLTVT.

CDR3 bases: TGTGCCAGCAGTTTATTTGGCGGAAATCAGCCCCAGCATTTT. It is translated as CASSLFGGNQPQHF. V and J are TRBV28 and TRBJ1-5; unclear D gene. Germline V gives CDR1 MDHEN, CDR2 SYDVKM. The CDR3 consists of 14 residues. Trimming pared 1 base from V and 4 bases from J, leaving 8 bases between.

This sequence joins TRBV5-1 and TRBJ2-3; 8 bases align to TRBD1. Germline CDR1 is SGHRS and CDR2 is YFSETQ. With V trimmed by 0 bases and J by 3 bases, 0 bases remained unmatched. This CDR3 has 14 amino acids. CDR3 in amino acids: CASSLDRGTDTQYF. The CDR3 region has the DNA TGCGCCAGCAGCTTGGACAGGGGGACAGATACGCAGTATTTT.

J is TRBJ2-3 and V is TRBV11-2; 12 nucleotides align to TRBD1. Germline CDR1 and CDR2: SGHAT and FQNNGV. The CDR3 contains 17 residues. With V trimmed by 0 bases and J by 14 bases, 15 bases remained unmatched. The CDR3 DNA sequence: TGTGCCAGCAGCTTAGATGGGACAGGGGGCGCTTCCAGATACGCGTATTTT. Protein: CASSLDGTGGASRYAYF.

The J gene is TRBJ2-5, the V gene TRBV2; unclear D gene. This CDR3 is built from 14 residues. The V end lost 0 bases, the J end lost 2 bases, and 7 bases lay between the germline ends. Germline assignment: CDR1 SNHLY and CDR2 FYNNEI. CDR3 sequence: CASSEAWQQETQYF. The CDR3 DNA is TGTGCCAGCAGTGAAGCGTGGCAGCAAGAGACCCAGTACTTC.

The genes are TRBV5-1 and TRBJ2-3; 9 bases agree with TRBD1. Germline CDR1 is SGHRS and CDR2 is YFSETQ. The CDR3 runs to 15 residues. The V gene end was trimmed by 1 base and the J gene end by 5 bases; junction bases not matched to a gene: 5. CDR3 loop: CASSLQGQGVDTQYF. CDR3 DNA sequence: TGCGCCAGCAGCTTGCAGGGACAGGGTGTAGATACGCAGTATTTT.

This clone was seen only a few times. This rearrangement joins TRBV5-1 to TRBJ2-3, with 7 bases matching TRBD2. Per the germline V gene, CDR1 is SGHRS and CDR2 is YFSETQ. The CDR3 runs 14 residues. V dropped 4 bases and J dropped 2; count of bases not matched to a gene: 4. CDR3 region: CASSPLALTDTQYF. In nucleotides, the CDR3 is TGCGCCAGCAGCCCACTAGCGCTCACAGATACGCAGTATTTT.

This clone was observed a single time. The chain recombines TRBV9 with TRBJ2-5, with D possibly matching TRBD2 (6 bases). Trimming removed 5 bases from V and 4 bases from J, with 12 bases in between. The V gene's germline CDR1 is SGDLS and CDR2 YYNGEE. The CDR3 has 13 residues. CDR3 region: CASSRDWGETQYF. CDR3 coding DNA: TGTGCCAGCAGTCGGGACTGGGGAGAGACCCAGTACTTC.

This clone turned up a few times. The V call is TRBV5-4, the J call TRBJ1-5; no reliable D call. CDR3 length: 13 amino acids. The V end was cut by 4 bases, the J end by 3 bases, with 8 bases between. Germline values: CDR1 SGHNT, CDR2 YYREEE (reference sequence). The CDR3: CASSPGYNQPQHF. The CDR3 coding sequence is TGTGCCAGCAGCCCGGGGTACAATCAGCCCCAGCATTTT.

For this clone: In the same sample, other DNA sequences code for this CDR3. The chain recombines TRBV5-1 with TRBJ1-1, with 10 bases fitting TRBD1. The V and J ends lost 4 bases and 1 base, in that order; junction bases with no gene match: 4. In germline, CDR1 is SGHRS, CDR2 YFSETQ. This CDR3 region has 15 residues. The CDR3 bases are TGCGCCAGCAGCCCCGGACAGGGGGGGAACACTGAAGCTTTCTTT. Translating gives CASSPGQGGNTEAFF. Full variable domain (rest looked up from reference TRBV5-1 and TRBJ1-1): KAGVTQTPRYLIKTRGQQVTLSCSPISGHRSVSWYQQTPGQGLQFLFEYFSETQRNKGNFPGRFSGRQFSNSRSEMNVSTLELGDSALYLCASSPGQGGNTEAFFGQGTRLTVV.